The TCR beta chain described here comes from a study of beta chain features in type 1 diabetes. Points from the study as a whole: Fewer junction insertions and more nucleotide deletions appeared in type 1 diabetes patients. Sequencing the cDNA could make cells with high TCR expression show up more than they should.

The whole isolated RNA underwent reverse transcription, so sequencing captured expressed TCRB transcripts. The repertoire was sequenced with immunoSEQ multiplex PCR; TCRdb's copy has only in-frame clones and lacks some. The sample consists of 250,000 to 300,000 clones, 7% to 9% of them appearing once. Ten or more counts support this clone. Its antigen is not known. The germline gives CDR1 SGHTA, CDR2 FQGNSA. The CDR3 runs to 16 residues. Trimming left V 3 bases short and J 1 base short, with 10 bases between. The chain combines TRBV7-2 with TRBJ2-6; D may be TRBD1 (6 bases). The source material was central memory CD4+ T cells from blood. This receptor was taken from a woman aged 18 to 35 in good health. The CDR3 protein is CASSFETGSGANVLTF. The CDR3 DNA follows: TGTGCCAGCAGCTTCGAGACAGGATCTGGGGCCAACGTCCTGACTTTC. Full variable domain (outside the CDR3, taken from reference TRBV7-2 and TRBJ2-6): GAGVSQSPSNKVTEKGKDVELRCDPISGHTALYWYRQSLGQGLEFLIYFQGNSAPDKSGLPSDRFSAERTGGSVSTLTIQRTQQEDSAVYLCASSFETGSGANVLTFGAGSRLTVL.